A single sample gave rise to the 9 T cell receptor beta chains below, sequenced in a study of OX40 agonist ivuxolimab in advanced cancers. TCRdb keeps only in-frame clones here, not all; method: immunoSEQ multiplex PCR. Of around 45,000 clones in the sample, roughly 90% were seen once. The sample here was CD4+ or CD8+ T cells sorted from blood, taken in a trial of the OX40 agonist ivuxolimab. These receptors came from an adult with an advanced solid tumor such as melanoma, head and neck, liver or kidney cancer.

The genes are TRBV11-2 and TRBJ2-6; maybe TRBD1 (6 bases). Trimming shortened V by 5 bases and J by 0 bases, and 17 bases separated the two germline ends. Germline V gene lookup returns CDR1 SGHAT and CDR2 FQNNGV. The CDR3 has 18 amino acids. In nucleotides, the CDR3 is TGTGCCAGCAGCCCAACCGGACAGAGCAACTCTGGGGCCAACGTCCTGACTTTC. Protein product: CASSPTGQSNSGANVLTF. The entire variable domain, with the rest obtained from reference TRBV11-2 and TRBJ2-6, is as follows: EAGVAQSPRYKIIEKRQSVAFWCNPISGHATLYWYQQILGQGPKLLIQFQNNGVVDDSQLPKDRFSAERLKGVDSTLKIQPAKLEDSAVYLCASSPTGQSNSGANVLTFGAGSRLTVL.

This rearrangement joins TRBV5-4 to TRBJ2-7; the match to TRBD2 covers 12 bases. The CDR3 contains 16 residues. Germline V gene data show CDR1 as SGHNT and CDR2 as YYREEE (reference sequence). After removal of 0 bases from V and 7 bases from J, the junction contained 8 bases not matched to a gene. CDR3 nucleotide sequence: TGTGCCAGCAGCTTGGCCCCCCTAGCGGGAGGGCAAGAGCAGTACTTC. Amino acid sequence: CASSLAPLAGGQEQYF.

The chain has TRBV4-3 and TRBJ2-7; 9 positions match TRBD1. This CDR3 has 15 amino acids. The V gene end was trimmed by 2 bases and the J gene end by 1 base; junction bases not matched to a gene: 3. Germline values: CDR1 LGHNA, CDR2 YSLEER. The CDR3: CASSQRTGDSYEQYF. The CDR3 nucleotides read TGCGCCAGCAGCCAAAGGACAGGGGATTCCTACGAGCAGTACTTC.

By sample share, this clone is medium-sized. Other DNA sequences from this sample encode an identical CDR3 as well. The CDR3 bases are TGTGCCAGCAGTGAGAATCAGGGGAGTCAGCCCCAGCATTTT. Residues: CASSENQGSQPQHF. J is TRBJ1-5 and V is TRBV2; tentative D call: TRBD1 (6 bases). The CDR3 has 14 residues. Per germline, CDR1 SNHLY and CDR2 FYNNEI. V was cut by 3 bases and J by 6 bases, with 12 bases left in between.

J is TRBJ1-2 and V is TRBV6-1; D is unclear. This CDR3 has 16 amino acids. V lost 0 bases and J lost 2, with 13 bases in between. The germline gives CDR1 MNHNS, CDR2 SASEGT. The CDR3 bases are TGTGCCAGCAGTGAAGCGAGTGGAGTGATAAACTATGGCTACACCTTC. It specifies CASSEASGVINYGYTF.

The chain is built from TRBV7-3 and TRBJ2-5, with TRBD2 as a possible D gene (6 bases). Germline V gene sequence: CDR1 SGHTA, CDR2 FQGTGA. The CDR3 is 14 amino acids. V gave up 11 bases and J gave up 4 bases, with 20 bases separating them. CDR3 nucleotide sequence: TGTGCCTGTAGTCTCGGGGGTTCGTTAGAGACCCAGTACTTC. Translated: CACSLGGSLETQYF.

This clone appeared a few times. The chain couples TRBV6-4 to TRBJ1-2; D unresolved. The V end lost 3 bases, the J end lost 8 bases, and 19 bases lay between the germline ends. The CDR3 loop spans 15 amino acids. Germline V gene lookup returns CDR1 MRHNA and CDR2 SNTAGT. This chain's CDR3 is CASSDGNRGIGGYTF. CDR3 sequence (DNA): TGTGCCAGCAGTGATGGAAACCGGGGTATAGGGGGCTACACCTTC.

The chain is built from TRBV11-3 and TRBJ1-1, with TRBD1 matching over 7 bases. Germline V gene lookup returns CDR1 SGHNT and CDR2 YENEEA. CDR3 length: 14 amino acids. The ends lost 5 bases at V and 3 bases at J; junction bases unmatched: 6. Written as DNA, the CDR3 is TGTGCCAGCAGCAACTCCGGGACAGACACTGAAGCTTTCTTT. This codes for CASSNSGTDTEAFF. Full variable domain (rest looked up from reference TRBV11-3 and TRBJ1-1): EAGVVQSPRYKIIEKKQPVAFWCNPISGHNTLYWYLQNLGQGPELLIRYENEEAVDDSQLPKDRFSAERLKGVDSTLKIQPAELGDSAVYLCASSNSGTDTEAFFGQGTRLTVV.

The chain carries TRBV18 and TRBJ2-7; TRBD2 matches 10 bases. Germline-derived CDR1 and CDR2 are KGHSH and LQKENI. The ends lost 2 bases at V and 5 bases at J; junction bases unmatched: 6. There are 15 residues in the CDR3. In DNA form, the CDR3 reads TGTGCCAGCTCACCATCTAGCGGGAGACCCCACGAGCAGTACTTC. Protein: CASSPSSGRPHEQYF.